This T cell receptor (beta chain) is drawn from a study of CD8+CD57+ T cells in acquired aplastic anemia. Study overall: The DNA of sorted CD4+ and CD8+ cells averaged approximately 2.9 ug. Mean read depth for CD4+ cells from healthy donors was 10 million to 14 million. Regarding the study as a whole: Patients versus controls showed no significant CD8+ Simpson's diversity difference. Comparison of patients with controls identified nearly 30 shared CD8+ CDR3 sequences.

About this clonotype: Its antigen is unknown.

Genomic DNA provided the template from which TCR beta VDJ and CDR3 profiles were obtained. MiXCR, run by TCRdb on the reads, gives a single entry per CDR3 protein. The sample lists 33,000 or so distinct CDR3 sequences; 75% to 85% were seen once. Germline V gene data show CDR1 as LGHNA and CDR2 as YNFKEQ. The length of the CDR3 is 14 residues. Trimming stripped 0 bases from V and 3 bases from J, with 9 bases between. This TCR came from a human donor in good health, serving as a control. V usage is TRBV4-2 and J usage is TRBJ2-7, with D possibly TRBD2 on 6 matching bases. What was sequenced was sorted CD4+, CD8+, or CD8+CD57+ T cells (not recorded which) from PBMCs. CDR3 sequence reads: CASSQELRGYEQYF. The CDR3 DNA follows: TGTGCCAGCAGCCAAGAGTTGCGGGGCTACGAGCAGTACTTC.